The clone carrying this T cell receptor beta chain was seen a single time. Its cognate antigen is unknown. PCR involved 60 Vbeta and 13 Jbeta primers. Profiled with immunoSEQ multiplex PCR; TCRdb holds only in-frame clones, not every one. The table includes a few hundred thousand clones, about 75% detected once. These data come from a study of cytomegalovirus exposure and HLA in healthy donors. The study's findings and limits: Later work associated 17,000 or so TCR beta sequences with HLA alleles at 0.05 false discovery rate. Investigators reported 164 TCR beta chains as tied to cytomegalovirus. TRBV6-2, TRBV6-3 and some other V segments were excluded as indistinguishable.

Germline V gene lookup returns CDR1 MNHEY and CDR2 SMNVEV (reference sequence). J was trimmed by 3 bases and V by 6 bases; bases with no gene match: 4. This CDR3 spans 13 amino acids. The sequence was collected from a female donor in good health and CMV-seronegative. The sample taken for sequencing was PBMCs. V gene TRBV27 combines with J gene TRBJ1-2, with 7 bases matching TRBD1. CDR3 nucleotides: TGTGCCAGCAGAAGACAGGGATACTATGGCTACACCTTC. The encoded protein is CASRRQGYYGYTF.